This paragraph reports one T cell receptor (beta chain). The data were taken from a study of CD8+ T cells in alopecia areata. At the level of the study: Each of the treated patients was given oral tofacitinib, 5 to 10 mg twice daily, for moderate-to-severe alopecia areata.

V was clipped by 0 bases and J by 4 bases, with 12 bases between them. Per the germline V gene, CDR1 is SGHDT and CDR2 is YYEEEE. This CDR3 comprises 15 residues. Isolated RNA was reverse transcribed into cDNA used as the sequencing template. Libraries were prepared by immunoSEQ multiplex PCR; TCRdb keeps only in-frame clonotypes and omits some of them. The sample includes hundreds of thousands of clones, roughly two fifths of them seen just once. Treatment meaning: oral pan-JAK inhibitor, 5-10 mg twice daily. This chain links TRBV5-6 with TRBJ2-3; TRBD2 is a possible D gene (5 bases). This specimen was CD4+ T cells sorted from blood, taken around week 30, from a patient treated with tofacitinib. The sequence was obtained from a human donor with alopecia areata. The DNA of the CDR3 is TGTGCCAGCAGCTTGGGGCGGGTGTACCCAGATACGCAGTATTTT. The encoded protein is CASSLGRVYPDTQYF.